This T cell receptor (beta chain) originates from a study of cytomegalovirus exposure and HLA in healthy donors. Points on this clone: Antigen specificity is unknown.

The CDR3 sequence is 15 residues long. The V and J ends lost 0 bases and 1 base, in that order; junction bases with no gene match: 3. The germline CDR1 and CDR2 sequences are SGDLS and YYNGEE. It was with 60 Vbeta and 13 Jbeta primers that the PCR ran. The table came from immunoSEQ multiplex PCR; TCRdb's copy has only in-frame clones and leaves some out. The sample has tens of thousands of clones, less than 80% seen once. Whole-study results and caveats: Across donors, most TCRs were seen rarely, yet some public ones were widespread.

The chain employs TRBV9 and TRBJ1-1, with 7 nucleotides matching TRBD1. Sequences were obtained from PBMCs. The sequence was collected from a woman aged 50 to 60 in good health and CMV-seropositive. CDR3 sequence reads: CASSVEGAGNTEAFF. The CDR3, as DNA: TGTGCCAGCAGCGTAGAGGGGGCTGGGAACACTGAAGCTTTCTTT.